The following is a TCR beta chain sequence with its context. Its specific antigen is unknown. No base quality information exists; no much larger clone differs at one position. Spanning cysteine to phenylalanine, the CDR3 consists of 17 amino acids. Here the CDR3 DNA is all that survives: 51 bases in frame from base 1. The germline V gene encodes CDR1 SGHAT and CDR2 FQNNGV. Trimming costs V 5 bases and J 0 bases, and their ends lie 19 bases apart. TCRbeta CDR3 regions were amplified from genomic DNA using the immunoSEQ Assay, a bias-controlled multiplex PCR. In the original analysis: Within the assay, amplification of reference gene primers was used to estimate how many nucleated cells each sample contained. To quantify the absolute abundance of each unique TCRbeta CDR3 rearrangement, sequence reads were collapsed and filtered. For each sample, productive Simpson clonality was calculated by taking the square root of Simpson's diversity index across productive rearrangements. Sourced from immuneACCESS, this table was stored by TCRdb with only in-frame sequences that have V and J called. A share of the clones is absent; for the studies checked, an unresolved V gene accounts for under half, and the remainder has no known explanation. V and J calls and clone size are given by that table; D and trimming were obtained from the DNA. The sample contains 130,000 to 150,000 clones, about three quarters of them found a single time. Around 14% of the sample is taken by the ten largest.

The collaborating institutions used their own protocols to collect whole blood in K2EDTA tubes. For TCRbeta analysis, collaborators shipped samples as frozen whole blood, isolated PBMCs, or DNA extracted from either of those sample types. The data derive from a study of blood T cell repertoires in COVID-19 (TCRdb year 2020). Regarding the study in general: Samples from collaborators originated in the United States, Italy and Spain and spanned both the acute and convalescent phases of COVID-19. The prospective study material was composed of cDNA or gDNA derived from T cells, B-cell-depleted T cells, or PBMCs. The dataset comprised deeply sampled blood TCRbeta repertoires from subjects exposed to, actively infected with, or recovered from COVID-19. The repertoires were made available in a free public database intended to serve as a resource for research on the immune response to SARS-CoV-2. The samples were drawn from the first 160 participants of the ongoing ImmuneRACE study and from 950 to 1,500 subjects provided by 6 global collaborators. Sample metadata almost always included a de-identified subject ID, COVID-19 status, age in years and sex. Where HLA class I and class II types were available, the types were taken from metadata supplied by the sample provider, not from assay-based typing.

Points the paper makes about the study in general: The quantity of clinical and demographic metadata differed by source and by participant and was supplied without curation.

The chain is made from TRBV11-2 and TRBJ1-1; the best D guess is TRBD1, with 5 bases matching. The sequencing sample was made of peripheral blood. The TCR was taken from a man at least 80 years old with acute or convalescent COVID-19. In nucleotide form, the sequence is TGTGCCAGCAGCCTCCCCCGACAGCACCAAATGAACACTGAAGCTTTCTTT. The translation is CASSLPRQHQMNTEAFF.